This T cell receptor beta chain was recorded in a study of human T cells and chemical hapten exposure. Study summary: Sensitization used 2% DPC on about 2 cm by about 2 cm upper inner arm skin. Overall study results and limits: There were significantly more large CDR3 similarity clusters among expanded TCRs than among controls. Donors, who had alopecia, may show an immune response that differs from healthy people's.

The library labeled individual cDNA molecules by adding unique molecular identifiers to them. TCRdb processed the RACE reads anew with MiXCR; each CDR3 protein has one entry. The table lists about 380,000 distinct CDR3 sequences, approximately 5% of them singletons, with approximately 2.3% in the top ten. Time point here: patch test 1, 2 weeks after DPC sensitization. Treatment of the sample: therapeutic diphenylcyclopropenone sensitization with weekly scalp DPC. Turning to this clonotype: The antigen is unknown.

This TCR was recovered from a woman aged 50 to 65 with alopecia areata. Some clones in this sample may be carry-over from other donors' samples. The sequencing used whole blood, collected in connection with sensitization to the hapten diphenylcyclopropenone (DPC).

The CDR3 region is CASSSDLGTSYEQYF. CDR3 in DNA: TGTGCCAGCAGCTCAGACCTGGGGACATCCTACGAGCAGTACTTC. The chain links TRBV7-6 to TRBJ2-7, with D possibly TRBD1 on 6 matching bases. This CDR3 region has 15 residues. The germline V gene encodes CDR1 SGHVS and CDR2 FNYEAQ. The V end lost 4 bases, the J end lost 1 base, and 14 bases lay between the germline ends.